The 14 T cell receptor beta chains below all came from one sample that was sequenced in a study of patients and donors after allogeneic stem cell transplantation. From the RT-PCR reads, TCRdb called clonotypes with MiXCR, one entry per CDR3 protein. The sample holds more than 850,000 distinct CDR3 sequences, 18% seen once. Sequenced material: blood, either unsorted or a sorted T cell fraction (not recorded which). These TCRs come from a human donor who was either an allogeneic HSCT recipient or a stem cell or donor lymphocyte infusion donor (not recorded which). It is not recorded whose cells these are; they may come from a transplant donor.

Only a few counts were recorded for this clonotype. The V and J genes are TRBV27 and TRBJ1-4, with TRBD1 matching 7 bases. V lost 0 bases, J lost 2 bases, and 3 bases stayed unmatched. CDR3 length: 16 residues. From germline, CDR1 is MNHEY and CDR2 SMNVEV (reference sequence). The CDR3 loop reads CASSLSWGQTNEKLFF. The DNA of the CDR3 is TGTGCCAGCAGTTTATCTTGGGGACAGACTAATGAAAAACTGTTTTTT.

This clonotype was seen at least ten times. This chain uses TRBV12-3 or TRBV12-4 with TRBJ2-4, with D perhaps given as TRBD1 or TRBD2 (5 bases each). V lost 7 bases to trimming and J lost 2 bases, with 12 bases between them. CDR3 length: 14 residues. The CDR3 sequence: CASTLTGPKNIQYF. The CDR3 nucleotides are TGTGCCAGCACCCTGACGGGGCCCAAAAACATTCAGTACTTC.

This clonotype turned up a few times. The rearrangement uses TRBV3-1 and TRBJ2-2; perhaps TRBD2 as D (6 bases). Trimming removed 0 bases from V and 6 bases from J, with 11 bases in between. Germline V lookup: CDR1 LGHDT, CDR2 YNNKEL (reference sequence). The CDR3 sequence is 15 residues long. The CDR3 is CASSQDFGEAGELFF. Here the CDR3 DNA reads TGTGCCAGCAGCCAAGATTTCGGGGAGGCCGGGGAGCTGTTTTTT. Full variable domain (rest looked up from reference TRBV3-1 and TRBJ2-2): DTAVSQTPKYLVTQMGNDKSIKCEQNLGHDTMYWYKQDSKKFLKIMFSYNNKELIINETVPNRFSPKSPDKAHLNLHINSLELGDSAVYFCASSQDFGEAGELFFGEGSRLTVL.

This chain uses TRBV5-6 with TRBJ2-3, with D maybe TRBD2 (5 bases). V shed 4 bases and J shed 0 bases, with 9 bases lying between them. The CDR3 runs to 14 residues. Germline values: CDR1 SGHDT, CDR2 YYEEEE. The CDR3 sequence: CASSTRRSTDTQYF. The CDR3 DNA sequence: TGTGCCAGCAGCACTAGGAGGAGCACAGATACGCAGTATTTT.

This clonotype was counted a few times. The V gene is TRBV24-1, the J gene TRBJ1-2, with unresolved D. Trimming cost V 2 bases and J 0 bases, with 6 bases left between them. The CDR3 runs 14 residues. CDR1 and CDR2 (germline): KGHDR, SFDVKD. The CDR3 coding sequence is TGTGCCACCAGTGATTGGGCCACTAACTATGGCTACACCTTC. Translation gives CATSDWATNYGYTF.

This clonotype occurred many times. The chain is built from TRBV4-2 and TRBJ2-7; a weak D match, TRBD2 (6 bases). The germline V gene has CDR1 LGHNA and CDR2 YNFKEQ. V was cut by 0 bases and J by 3 bases, with 18 bases left in between. The CDR3 has 17 amino acids. CDR3: CASSQESAGSLNYEQYF. The DNA of the CDR3 is TGTGCCAGCAGCCAAGAGAGTGCGGGATCCCTAAACTACGAGCAGTACTTC.

This clonotype was counted between two and nine times. V usage is TRBV5-5 and J usage is TRBJ2-3; TRBD1 is a possible D gene (6 bases). Trimming pared 5 bases from V and 1 base from J, leaving 11 bases between. Germline CDR1 SGHKS, CDR2 YYEKEE (reference sequence). The CDR3 is 14 amino acids. The CDR3 region is CASRYQGRTDTQYF. The CDR3, as DNA: TGTGCCAGCAGGTATCAGGGGCGCACAGATACGCAGTATTTT. The whole variable domain, filled in from reference TRBV5-5 and TRBJ2-3, reads DAGVTQSPTHLIKTRGQQVTLRCSPISGHKSVSWYQQVLGQGPQFIFQYYEKEERGRGNFPDRFSARQFPNYSSELNVNALLLGDSALYLCASRYQGRTDTQYFGPGTRLTVL.

This clonotype was seen more than once but under ten times. The genes are TRBV20-1 and TRBJ2-5; D not resolved. Germline V lookup: CDR1 DFQATT, CDR2 SNEGSKA (reference sequence). V lost 5 bases and J lost 3, with 19 bases in between. The CDR3 runs to 15 residues. The CDR3 DNA is TGCAGTGCTCTCCCCAGGTCTCCAGGAAAAGAGACCCAGTACTTC. It translates to CSALPRSPGKETQYF.

This chain uses TRBV2 with TRBJ2-3; TRBD2 matches 9 bases. With 7 bases clipped from V and 0 bases from J, the junction kept 2 bases outside the gene matches. CDR3 size: 14 residues. Per germline, CDR1 SNHLY and CDR2 FYNNEI. CDR3: CASMAGGSTDTQYF. The CDR3 DNA follows: TGTGCCAGCATGGCGGGGGGGAGCACAGATACGCAGTATTTT.

This clonotype has only a few counts. V gene TRBV24-1 combines with J gene TRBJ1-3; 7 bases map to TRBD1. The V segment lost 5 bases and the J segment 2 bases; nucleotides outside the gene matches: 5. The length of the CDR3 is 15 residues. From germline, CDR1 is KGHDR and CDR2 SFDVKD. The CDR3 DNA follows: TGTGCCACCAGTGCTCCCGGGACAGCTGGAAACACCATATATTTT. This sequence encodes CATSAPGTAGNTIYF.

V usage is TRBV5-1 and J usage is TRBJ1-6; D call uncertain. The V gene's germline CDR1 is SGHRS and CDR2 YFSETQ. The V gene lost 1 base and the J gene lost 7 bases, with 12 bases spanning the gap. The length of the CDR3 is 15 residues. The CDR3 is CASSLSVELNSPLHF. The CDR3 DNA is TGCGCCAGCAGCTTGTCGGTTGAGTTGAATTCACCCCTCCACTTT.

This rearrangement joins TRBV9 to TRBJ2-7; 11 bases line up with TRBD2. After removal of 1 base from V and 5 bases from J, the junction contained 2 bases not matched to a gene. CDR3 length: 14 amino acids. CDR1 is SGDLS, CDR2 YYNGEE, per germline. DNA for the CDR3: TGTGCCAGCAGCGTACAGACTAGCGGGAACGAGCAGTACTTC. Translation gives CASSVQTSGNEQYF.

J is TRBJ2-1 and V is TRBV29-1; TRBD2 aligns across 9 bases. This CDR3 is 14 amino acids long. The germline gives CDR1 SQVTM, CDR2 ANQGSEA. With 7 bases clipped from V and 5 bases from J, the junction kept 9 bases outside the gene matches. CDR3 DNA: TGCAGCGGCGAGGGGGCGGGGGGGAACAATGAGCAGTTCTTC. It yields the protein CSGEGAGGNNEQFF.

The chain employs TRBV6-1 and TRBJ2-2; D ambiguous. This CDR3 contains 16 residues. Trimming took 6 bases from V and 8 from J, leaving 22 bases between them. The germline V gene has CDR1 MNHNS and CDR2 SASEGT. Here the CDR3 DNA reads TGTGCCAGCAGGACCTCCCTTGACCCCGTGACTGGGGAGCTGTTTTTT. It yields the protein CASRTSLDPVTGELFF.